This T cell receptor beta chain was recorded in a study of shared clonotypes between healthy human individuals. Study findings and constraints: Even with large depth, rarefaction showed that sorted-subset sequencing was incomplete. Clonotypes which were not shared had lower generation probabilities than clonotypes that all four donors shared. Naive subsets generally had larger estimated richness than memory subsets.

Genomic DNA of every subset was divided equally among multiple immunoSEQ plates. Sequencing used immunoSEQ multiplex PCR; TCRdb keeps in-frame clones, though not all of them. The data contain 2 million to 2.5 million clones, approximately 96% of them singletons. V was cut by 1 base and J by 5 bases, with 10 bases left in between. The CDR3 is 14 residues long. Germline V gene data show CDR1 as SEHNR and CDR2 as FQNEAQ (reference sequence). To note about this clone: Antigen: not known.

The V and J genes are TRBV7-9 and TRBJ2-3; D might be TRBD1 (6 bases). This clonotype was obtained from a man between 18 and 29 years old in good health. Sequencing was done on a sample of naive CD4+ T cells sorted from blood. Described subset: CD45RA+ positively selected. CDR3 in amino acids: CASSLVRTVDTQYF. The CDR3 region has the DNA TGTGCCAGCAGCTTAGTTCGGACAGTAGATACGCAGTATTTT. The full variable domain, in which reference TRBV7-9 and TRBJ2-3 provide the parts outside the CDR3, is DTGVSQNPRHKITKRGQNVTFRCDPISEHNRLYWYRQTLGQGPEFLTYFQNEAQLEKSRLLSDRFSAERPKGSFSTLEIQRTEQGDSAMYLCASSLVRTVDTQYFGPGTRLTVL.